The T cell receptor (beta chain) under discussion was sequenced for a study of T cell changes during pregnancy in multiple sclerosis. CDR1 is SGHVS, CDR2 FNYEAQ, per germline. The V and J ends lost 2 bases and 5 bases, in that order; junction bases with no gene match: 4. The CDR3 has 15 residues. The protocol was immunoSEQ multiplex PCR, while the TCRdb copy is restricted to in-frame clones and leaves out a portion. The sample yields roughly 57,000 clones, approximately 94% seen once. This rearrangement joins TRBV7-6 to TRBJ2-2; 8 bases match TRBD1. The clonotype originates from a female donor with multiple sclerosis, enrolled in a pregnancy study. The specimen was CD8+ T cells from peripheral blood mononuclear cells, collected after pregnancy. The CDR3 region is CASSLTGGLTGELFF. In DNA form, the CDR3 reads TGTGCCAGCAGCTTAACAGGGGGATTGACCGGGGAGCTGTTTTTT.